This TCR beta chain was sequenced in a study of cytomegalovirus exposure and HLA in healthy donors. About the study: Later analysis reported that the approximately 120 validation repertoires shared the platform of the approximately 690 first-cohort repertoires. Study observations and caveats: The TCR clusters that emerged in the first cohort tended, a later analysis found, to co-occur in the 120 or so validation repertoires. Associated with cytomegalovirus, according to the listing, were around 170 TCR beta chains.

About this clone itself: The antigen is not known.

Trimming took 1 base from V and 2 from J; bases not matched to a gene: 11. From germline, CDR1 is LNHNV and CDR2 YYDKDF (reference sequence). This CDR3 is 18 amino acids long. The study drew the donors from its approximately 110-subject validation cohort, separate from the roughly 710-subject first cohort. The protocol was immunoSEQ multiplex PCR, while the TCRdb copy is restricted to in-frame clones and leaves out a portion. The data show 130,000 or so clones, with roughly nine tenths seen just once and about 9.9% held by the top ten. The chain has TRBV15 and TRBJ2-3; 8 nucleotides line up with TRBD2. This TCR derives from a woman under 30 in good health and CMV-seropositive. Specimen: PBMCs. The CDR3 here is CATSRGPTSGGATDTQYF. DNA for the CDR3: TGTGCCACCAGCAGAGGCCCCACGTCCGGGGGGGCCACAGATACGCAGTATTTT.